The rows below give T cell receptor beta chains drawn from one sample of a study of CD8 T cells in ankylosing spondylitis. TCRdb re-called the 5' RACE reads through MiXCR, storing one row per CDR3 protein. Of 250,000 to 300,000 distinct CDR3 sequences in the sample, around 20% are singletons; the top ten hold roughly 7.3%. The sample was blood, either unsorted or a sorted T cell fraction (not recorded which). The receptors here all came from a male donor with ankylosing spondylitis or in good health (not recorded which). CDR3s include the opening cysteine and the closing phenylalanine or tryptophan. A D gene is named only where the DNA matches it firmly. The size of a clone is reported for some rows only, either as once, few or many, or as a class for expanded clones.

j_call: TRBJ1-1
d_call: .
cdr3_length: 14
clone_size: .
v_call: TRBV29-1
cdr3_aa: CSVVRQGGNTEAFF
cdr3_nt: TGCAGCGTTGTCCGGCAGGGCGGAAACACTGAAGCTTTCTTT

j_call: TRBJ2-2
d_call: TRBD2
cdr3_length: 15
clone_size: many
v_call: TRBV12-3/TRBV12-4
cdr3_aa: CASSPSGRATGELFF
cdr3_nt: TGTGCCAGCAGCCCTAGCGGGAGGGCCACCGGGGAGCTGTTTTTT

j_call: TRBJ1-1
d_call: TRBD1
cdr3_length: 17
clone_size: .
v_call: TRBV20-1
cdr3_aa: CSARGTTGRGANTEAFF
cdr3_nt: TGCAGTGCTAGAGGTACGACAGGGAGAGGGGCTAACACTGAAGCTTTCTTT

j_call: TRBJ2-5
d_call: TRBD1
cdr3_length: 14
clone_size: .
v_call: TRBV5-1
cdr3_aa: CANRPTGGQETQYF
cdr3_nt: TGCGCCAACAGACCGACAGGGGGACAAGAGACCCAGTACTTC

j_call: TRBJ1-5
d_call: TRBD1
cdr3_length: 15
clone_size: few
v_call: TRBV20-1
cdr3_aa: CSARDRGGRNQPQHF
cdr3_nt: TGCAGTGCTAGAGATCGAGGGGGCCGCAATCAGCCCCAGCATTTT

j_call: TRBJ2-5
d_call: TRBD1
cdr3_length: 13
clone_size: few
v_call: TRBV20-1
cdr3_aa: CSASEDREETQYF
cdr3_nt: TGCAGTGCTAGTGAGGACAGGGAGGAGACCCAGTACTTC

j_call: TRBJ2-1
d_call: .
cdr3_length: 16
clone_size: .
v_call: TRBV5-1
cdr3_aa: CASSLAGGRPYNEQFF
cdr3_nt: TGCGCCAGCAGCTTGGCCGGGGGTCGCCCTTACAATGAGCAGTTCTTC

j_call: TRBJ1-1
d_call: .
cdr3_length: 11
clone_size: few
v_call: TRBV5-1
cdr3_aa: CASTGNTEAFF
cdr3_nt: TGCGCCAGCACCGGGAACACTGAAGCTTTCTTT

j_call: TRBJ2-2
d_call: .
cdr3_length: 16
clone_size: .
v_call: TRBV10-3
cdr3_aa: CAISEPSGQGDGELFF
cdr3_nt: TGTGCCATCAGTGAGCCGTCGGGGCAAGGGGACGGGGAGCTGTTTTTT

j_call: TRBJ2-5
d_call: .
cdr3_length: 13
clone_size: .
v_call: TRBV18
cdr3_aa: CASSPWLQETQYF
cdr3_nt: TGTGCCAGCTCACCGTGGCTCCAAGAGACCCAGTACTTC

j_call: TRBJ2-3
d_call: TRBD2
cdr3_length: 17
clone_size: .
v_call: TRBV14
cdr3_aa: CASSQDRTSASTDTQYF
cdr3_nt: TGTGCCAGCAGCCAAGATCGGACTAGCGCCTCCACAGATACGCAGTATTTT

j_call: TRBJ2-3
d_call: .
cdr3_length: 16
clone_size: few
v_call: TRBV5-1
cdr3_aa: CASSLALRAGTDTQYF
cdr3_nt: TGCGCCAGCAGCTTGGCCTTGCGGGCGGGCACAGATACGCAGTATTTT

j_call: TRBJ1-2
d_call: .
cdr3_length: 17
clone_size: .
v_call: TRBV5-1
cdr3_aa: CASSGDRGRGTNYGYTF
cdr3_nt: TGCGCCAGCAGCGGAGACCGAGGGAGGGGGACTAACTATGGCTACACCTTC

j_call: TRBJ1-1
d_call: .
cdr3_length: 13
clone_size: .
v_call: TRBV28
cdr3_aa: CASSPPGRAEAFF
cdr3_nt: TGTGCCAGCAGTCCCCCCGGGAGGGCCGAAGCTTTCTTT

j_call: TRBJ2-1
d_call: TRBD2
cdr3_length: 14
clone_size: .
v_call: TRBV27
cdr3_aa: CASSLVAGANEQFF
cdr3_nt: TGTGCCAGCAGTTTGGTAGCGGGAGCCAATGAGCAGTTCTTC

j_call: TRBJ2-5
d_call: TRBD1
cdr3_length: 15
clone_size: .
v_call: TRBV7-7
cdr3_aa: CASSLRQGVRETQYF
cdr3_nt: TGTGCTAGCAGCTTAAGACAGGGAGTGCGAGAGACCCAGTACTTC

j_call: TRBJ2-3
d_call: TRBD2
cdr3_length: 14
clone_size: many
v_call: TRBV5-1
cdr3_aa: CASSGPSGTDTQYF
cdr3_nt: TGCGCCAGCAGTGGACCTAGCGGGACAGATACGCAGTATTTT

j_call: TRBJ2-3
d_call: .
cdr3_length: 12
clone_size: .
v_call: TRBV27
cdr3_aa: CASSFGGDTQYF
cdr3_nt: TGTGCCAGCAGTTTCGGCGGAGATACGCAGTATTTT

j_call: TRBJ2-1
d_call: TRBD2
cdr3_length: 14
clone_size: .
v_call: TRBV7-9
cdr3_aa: CASSSGLGFNEQFF
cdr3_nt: TGTGCCAGCAGCTCGGGACTAGGTTTCAATGAGCAGTTCTTC

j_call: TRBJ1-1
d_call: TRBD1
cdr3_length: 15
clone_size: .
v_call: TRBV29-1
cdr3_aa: CSPSGPGTGNTEAFF
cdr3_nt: TGCAGCCCATCCGGCCCCGGGACAGGGAACACTGAAGCTTTCTTT

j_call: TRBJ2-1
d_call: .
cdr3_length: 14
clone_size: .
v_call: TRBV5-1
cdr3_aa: CASSLELVESEQFF
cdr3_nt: TGCGCCAGCAGCTTGGAACTAGTTGAGAGTGAGCAGTTCTTC

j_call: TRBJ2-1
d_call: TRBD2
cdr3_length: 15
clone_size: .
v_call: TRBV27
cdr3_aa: CASSPGTSGHNEQFF
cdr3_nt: TGTGCCAGCAGTCCTGGGACTAGCGGGCACAATGAGCAGTTCTTC

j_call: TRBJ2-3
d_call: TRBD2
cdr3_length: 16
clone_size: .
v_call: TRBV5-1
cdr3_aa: CASSSDSGRATDTQYF
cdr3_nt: TGCGCCAGCAGCTCAGATAGCGGGAGGGCGACAGATACGCAGTATTTT

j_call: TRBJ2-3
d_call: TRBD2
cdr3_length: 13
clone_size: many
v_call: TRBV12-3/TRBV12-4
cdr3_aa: CASSRTSWDTQYF
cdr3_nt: TGTGCCAGCAGTAGGACTAGCTGGGATACGCAGTATTTT

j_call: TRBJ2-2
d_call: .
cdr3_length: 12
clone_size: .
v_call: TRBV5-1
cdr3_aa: CASSFRNGELFF
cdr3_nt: TGCGCCAGCAGCTTTCGTAACGGGGAGCTGTTTTTT

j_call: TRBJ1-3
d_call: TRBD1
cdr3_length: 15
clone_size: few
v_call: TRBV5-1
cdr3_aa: CASSLAGGGGNTIYF
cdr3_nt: TGCGCCAGCAGCTTGGCAGGGGGAGGTGGAAACACCATATATTTT

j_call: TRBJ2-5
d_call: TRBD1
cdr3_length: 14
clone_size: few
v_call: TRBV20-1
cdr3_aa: CSARTGTGEETQYF
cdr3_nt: TGCAGTGCTAGAACCGGGACAGGGGAAGAGACCCAGTACTTC

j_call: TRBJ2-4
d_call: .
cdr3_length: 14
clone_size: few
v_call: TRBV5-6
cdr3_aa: CASSLSAGKNIQYF
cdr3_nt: TGTGCCAGCAGCTTGTCGGCAGGAAAAAACATTCAGTACTTC

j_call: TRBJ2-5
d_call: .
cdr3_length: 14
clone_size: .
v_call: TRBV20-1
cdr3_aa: CSARPPSFQETQYF
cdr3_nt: TGCAGTGCTAGGCCCCCTAGCTTCCAAGAGACCCAGTACTTC

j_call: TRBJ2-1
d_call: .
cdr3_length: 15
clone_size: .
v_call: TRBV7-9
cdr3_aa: CASSLAGALYNEQFF
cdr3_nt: TGTGCCAGCAGCTTAGCGGGAGCCCTCTACAATGAGCAGTTCTTC

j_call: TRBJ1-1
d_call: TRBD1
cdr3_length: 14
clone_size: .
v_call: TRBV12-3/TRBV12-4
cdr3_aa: CASSFSRQGAEAFF
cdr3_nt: TGTGCCAGCAGTTTTTCTAGACAGGGAGCTGAAGCTTTCTTT